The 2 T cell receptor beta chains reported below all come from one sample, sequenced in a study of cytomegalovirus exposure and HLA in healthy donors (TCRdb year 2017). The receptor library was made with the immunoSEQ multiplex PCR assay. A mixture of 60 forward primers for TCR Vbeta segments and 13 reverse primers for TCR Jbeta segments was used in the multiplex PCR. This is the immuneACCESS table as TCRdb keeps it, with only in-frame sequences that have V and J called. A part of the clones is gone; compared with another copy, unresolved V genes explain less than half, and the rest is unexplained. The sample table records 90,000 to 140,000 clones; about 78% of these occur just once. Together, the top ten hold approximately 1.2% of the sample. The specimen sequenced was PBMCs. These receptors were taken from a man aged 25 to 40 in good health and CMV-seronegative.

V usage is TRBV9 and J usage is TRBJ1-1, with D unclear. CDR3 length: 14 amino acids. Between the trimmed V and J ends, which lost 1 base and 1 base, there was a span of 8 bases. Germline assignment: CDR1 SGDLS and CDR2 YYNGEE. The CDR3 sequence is CASSVWGGNTEAFF. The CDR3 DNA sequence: TGTGCCAGCAGCGTATGGGGAGGGAACACTGAAGCTTTCTTT. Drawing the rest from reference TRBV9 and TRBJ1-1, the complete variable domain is DSGVTQTPKHLITATGQRVTLRCSPRSGDLSVYWYQQSLDQGLQFLIQYYNGEERAKGNILERFSAQQFPDLHSELNLSSLELGDSALYFCASSVWGGNTEAFFGQGTRLTVV.

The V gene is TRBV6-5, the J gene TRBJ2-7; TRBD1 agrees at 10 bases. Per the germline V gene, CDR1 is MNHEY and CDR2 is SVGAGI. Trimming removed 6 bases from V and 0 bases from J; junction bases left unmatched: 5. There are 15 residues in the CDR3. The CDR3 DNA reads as TGTGCCAGCAGCCAGGACAGGGGGATCTCCTACGAGCAGTACTTC. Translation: CASSQDRGISYEQYF.